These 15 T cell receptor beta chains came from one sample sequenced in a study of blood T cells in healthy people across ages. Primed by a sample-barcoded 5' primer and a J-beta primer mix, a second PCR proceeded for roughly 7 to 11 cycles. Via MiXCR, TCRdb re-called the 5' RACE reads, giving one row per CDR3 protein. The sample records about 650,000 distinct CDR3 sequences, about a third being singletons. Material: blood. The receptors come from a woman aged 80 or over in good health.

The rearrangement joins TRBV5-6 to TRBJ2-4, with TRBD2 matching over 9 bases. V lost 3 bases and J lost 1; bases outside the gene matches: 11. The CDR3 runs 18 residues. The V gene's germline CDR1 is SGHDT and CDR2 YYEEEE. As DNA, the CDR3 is TGTGCCAGCAGCTCTCGGGCTAGCGGGATGCGGGCCAAAAACATTCAGTACTTC. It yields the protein CASSSRASGMRAKNIQYF.

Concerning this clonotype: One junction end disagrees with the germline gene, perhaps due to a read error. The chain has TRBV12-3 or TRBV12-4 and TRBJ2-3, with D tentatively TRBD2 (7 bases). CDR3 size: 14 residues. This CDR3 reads CASSTGGGADTEYF. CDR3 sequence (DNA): TGTGCCAGCAGCACAGGAGGGGGGGCAGATACGGAGTATTTT.

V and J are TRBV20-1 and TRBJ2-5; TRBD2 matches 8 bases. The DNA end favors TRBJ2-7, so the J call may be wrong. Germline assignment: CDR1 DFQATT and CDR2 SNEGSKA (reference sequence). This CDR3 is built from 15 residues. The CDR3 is CSARGSGGVTGEQYF. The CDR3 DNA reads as TGCAGTGCTAGAGGGAGCGGGGGCGTTACGGGCGAGCAGTACTTC.

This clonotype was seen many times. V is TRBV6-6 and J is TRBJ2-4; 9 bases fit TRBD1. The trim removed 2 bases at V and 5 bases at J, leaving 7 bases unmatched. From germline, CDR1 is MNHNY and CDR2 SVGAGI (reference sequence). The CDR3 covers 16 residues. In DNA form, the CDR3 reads TGTGCCAGCAGTTACCCGCGCACAGGGGGCGAAAACATTCAGTACTTC. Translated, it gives CASSYPRTGGENIQYF.

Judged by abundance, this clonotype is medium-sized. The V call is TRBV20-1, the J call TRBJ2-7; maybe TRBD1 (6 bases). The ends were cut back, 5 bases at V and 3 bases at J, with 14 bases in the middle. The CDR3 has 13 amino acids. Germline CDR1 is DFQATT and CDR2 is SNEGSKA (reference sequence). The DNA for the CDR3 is TGCAGTGCTCCGGGACACATTAACTACGAGCAGTACTTC. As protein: CSAPGHINYEQYF.

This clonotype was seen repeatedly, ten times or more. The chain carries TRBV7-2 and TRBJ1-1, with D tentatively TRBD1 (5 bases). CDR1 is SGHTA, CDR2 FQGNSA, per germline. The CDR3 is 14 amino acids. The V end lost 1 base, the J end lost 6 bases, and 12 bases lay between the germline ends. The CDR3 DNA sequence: TGTGCCAGCAGCTTAGAATCGGGGCACCCTGAAGCTTTCTTT. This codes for CASSLESGHPEAFF.

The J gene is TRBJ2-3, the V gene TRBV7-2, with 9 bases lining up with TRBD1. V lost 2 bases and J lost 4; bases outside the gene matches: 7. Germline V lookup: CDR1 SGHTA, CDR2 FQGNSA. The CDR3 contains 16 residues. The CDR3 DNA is TGTGCCAGCAGCTTACGGGGACAGGGAGCCCCAGATACGCAGTATTTT. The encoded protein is CASSLRGQGAPDTQYF. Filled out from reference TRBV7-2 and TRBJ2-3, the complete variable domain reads GAGVSQSPSNKVTEKGKDVELRCDPISGHTALYWYRQSLGQGLEFLIYFQGNSAPDKSGLPSDRFSAERTGGSVSTLTIQRTQQEDSAVYLCASSLRGQGAPDTQYFGPGTRLTVL.

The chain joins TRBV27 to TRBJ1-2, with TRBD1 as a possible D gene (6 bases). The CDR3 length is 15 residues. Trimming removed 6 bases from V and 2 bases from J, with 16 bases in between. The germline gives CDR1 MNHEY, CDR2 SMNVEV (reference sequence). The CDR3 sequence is CASSSQGGGNYGYTF. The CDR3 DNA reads TGTGCCAGCAGCTCTCAAGGGGGAGGAAACTATGGCTACACCTTC.

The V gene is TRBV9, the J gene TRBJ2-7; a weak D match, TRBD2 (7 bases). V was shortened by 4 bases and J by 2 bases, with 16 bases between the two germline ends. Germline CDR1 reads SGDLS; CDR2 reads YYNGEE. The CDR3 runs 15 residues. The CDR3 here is CASSIGGAWTYEQYF. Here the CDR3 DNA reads TGTGCCAGCAGCATAGGGGGGGCGTGGACCTACGAGCAGTACTTC.

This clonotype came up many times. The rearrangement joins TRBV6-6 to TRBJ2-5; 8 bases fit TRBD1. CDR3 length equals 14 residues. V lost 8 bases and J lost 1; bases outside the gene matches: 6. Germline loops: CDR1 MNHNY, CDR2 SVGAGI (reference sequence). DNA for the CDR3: TGTGCCAGCCGAGAAACAGGGGGCCAAGAGACCCAGTACTTC. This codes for CASRETGGQETQYF.

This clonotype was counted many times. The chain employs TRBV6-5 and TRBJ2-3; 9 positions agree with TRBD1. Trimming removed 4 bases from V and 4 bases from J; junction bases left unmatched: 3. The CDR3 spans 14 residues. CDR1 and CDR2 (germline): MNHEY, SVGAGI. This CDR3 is CASSSTGGADTQYF. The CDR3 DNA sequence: TGTGCCAGCAGTTCCACAGGGGGCGCAGATACGCAGTATTTT.

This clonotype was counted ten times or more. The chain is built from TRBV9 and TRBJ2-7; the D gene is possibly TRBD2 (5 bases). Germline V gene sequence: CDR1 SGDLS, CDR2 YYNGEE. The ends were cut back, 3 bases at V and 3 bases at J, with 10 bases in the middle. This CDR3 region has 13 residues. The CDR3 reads CASSAGWGYEQYF. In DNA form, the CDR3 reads TGTGCCAGCAGCGCGGGGTGGGGCTACGAGCAGTACTTC.

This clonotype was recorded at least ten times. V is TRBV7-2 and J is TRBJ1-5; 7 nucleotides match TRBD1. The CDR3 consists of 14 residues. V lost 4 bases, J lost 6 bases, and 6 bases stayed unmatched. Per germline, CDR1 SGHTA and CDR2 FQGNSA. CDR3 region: CASSYRDRGQPQHF. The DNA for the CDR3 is TGTGCCAGCAGCTACCGGGACAGAGGTCAGCCCCAGCATTTT.

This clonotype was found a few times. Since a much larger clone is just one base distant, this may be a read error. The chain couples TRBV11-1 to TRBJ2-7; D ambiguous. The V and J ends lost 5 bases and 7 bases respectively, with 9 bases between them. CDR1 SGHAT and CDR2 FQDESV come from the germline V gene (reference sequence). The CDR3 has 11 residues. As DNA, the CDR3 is TGTGCCAGCAGCCGGACGGATGAGCAGTACTTC. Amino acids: CASSRTDEQYF.

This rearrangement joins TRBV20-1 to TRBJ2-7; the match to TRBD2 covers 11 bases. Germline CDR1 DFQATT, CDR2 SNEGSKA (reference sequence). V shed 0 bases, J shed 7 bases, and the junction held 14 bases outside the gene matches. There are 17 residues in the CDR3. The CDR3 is CSARDKTSGGRYNEQYF. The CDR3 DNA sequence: TGCAGTGCTAGAGATAAAACTAGCGGGGGCCGCTACAATGAGCAGTACTTC.